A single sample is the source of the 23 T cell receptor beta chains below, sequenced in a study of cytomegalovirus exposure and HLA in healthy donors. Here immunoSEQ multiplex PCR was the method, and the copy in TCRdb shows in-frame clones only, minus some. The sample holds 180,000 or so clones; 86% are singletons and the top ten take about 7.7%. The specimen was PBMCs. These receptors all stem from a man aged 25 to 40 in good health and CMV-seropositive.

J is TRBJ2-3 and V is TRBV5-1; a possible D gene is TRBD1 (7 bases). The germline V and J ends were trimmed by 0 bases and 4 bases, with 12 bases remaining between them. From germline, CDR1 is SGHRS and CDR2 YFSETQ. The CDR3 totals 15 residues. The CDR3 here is CASSLEGRGADTQYF. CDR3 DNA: TGCGCCAGCAGCTTGGAGGGCAGGGGGGCAGATACGCAGTATTTT.

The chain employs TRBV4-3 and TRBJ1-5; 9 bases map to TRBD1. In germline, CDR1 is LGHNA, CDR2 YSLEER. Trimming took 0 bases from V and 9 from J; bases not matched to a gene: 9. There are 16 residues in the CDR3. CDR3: CASSQDTGQGKMPQHF. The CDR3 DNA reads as TGCGCCAGCAGCCAAGATACGGGACAGGGTAAAATGCCCCAGCATTTT.

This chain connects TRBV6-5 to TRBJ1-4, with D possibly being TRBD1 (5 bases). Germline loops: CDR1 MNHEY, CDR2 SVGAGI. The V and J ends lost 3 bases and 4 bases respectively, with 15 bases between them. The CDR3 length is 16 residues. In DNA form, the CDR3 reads TGTGCCAGCAGTTATTCTGGGACCAGAAATAATGAAAAACTGTTTTTT. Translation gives CASSYSGTRNNEKLFF.

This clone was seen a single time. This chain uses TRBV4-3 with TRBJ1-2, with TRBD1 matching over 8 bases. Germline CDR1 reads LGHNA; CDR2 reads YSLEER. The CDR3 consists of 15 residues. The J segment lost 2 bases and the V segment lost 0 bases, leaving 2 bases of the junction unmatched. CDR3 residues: CASSQDPGGNYGYTF. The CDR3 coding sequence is TGCGCCAGCAGCCAAGACCCAGGGGGCAACTATGGCTACACCTTC.

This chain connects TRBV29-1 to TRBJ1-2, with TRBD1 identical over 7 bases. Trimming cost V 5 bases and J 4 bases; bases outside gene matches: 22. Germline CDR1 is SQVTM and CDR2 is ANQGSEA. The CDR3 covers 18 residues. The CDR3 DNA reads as TGCAGCGTTAGGGCTTCCGCCCTACAGGGGATTTTATCCTATGGCTACACCTTC. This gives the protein CSVRASALQGILSYGYTF.

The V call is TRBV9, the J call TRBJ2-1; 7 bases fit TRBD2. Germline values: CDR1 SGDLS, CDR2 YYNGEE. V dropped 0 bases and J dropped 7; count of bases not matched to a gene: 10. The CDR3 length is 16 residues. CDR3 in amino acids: CASSVGGGSTYNEQFF. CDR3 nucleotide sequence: TGTGCCAGCAGCGTAGGGGGCGGGAGTACGTATAATGAGCAGTTCTTC. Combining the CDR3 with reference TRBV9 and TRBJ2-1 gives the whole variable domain DSGVTQTPKHLITATGQRVTLRCSPRSGDLSVYWYQQSLDQGLQFLIQYYNGEERAKGNILERFSAQQFPDLHSELNLSSLELGDSALYFCASSVGGGSTYNEQFFGPGTRLTVL.

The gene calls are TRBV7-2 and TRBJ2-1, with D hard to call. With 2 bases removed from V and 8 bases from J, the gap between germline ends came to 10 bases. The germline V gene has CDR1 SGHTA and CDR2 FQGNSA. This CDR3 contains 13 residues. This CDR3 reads CASSLTRQDEQFF. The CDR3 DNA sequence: TGTGCCAGCAGCTTAACACGGCAAGATGAGCAGTTCTTC.

Here the CDR3 DNA reads TGTGCCAGCTCTACAGGGGCAGGGAGCTACGAGCAGTACTTC. Amino acid sequence: CASSTGAGSYEQYF. The rearrangement uses TRBV6-5 and TRBJ2-7; 7 bases line up with TRBD1. V was pared by 8 bases and J by 3 bases, with 10 bases of the junction left unmatched. Germline V lookup: CDR1 MNHEY, CDR2 SVGAGI. The CDR3 sequence is 14 residues long.

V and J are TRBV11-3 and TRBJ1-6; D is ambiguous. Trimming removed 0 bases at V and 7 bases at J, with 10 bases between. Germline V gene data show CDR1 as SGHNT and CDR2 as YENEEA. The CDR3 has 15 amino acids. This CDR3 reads CASSLEGPLNSPLHF. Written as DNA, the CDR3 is TGTGCCAGCAGCTTAGAAGGACCGTTAAATTCACCCCTCCACTTT.

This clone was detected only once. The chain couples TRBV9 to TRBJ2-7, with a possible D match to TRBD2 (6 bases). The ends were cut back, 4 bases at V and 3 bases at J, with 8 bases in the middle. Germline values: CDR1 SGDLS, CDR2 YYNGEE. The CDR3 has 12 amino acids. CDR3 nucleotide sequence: TGTGCCAGCAGCTCGGAGGGCTACGAGCAGTACTTC. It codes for CASSSEGYEQYF. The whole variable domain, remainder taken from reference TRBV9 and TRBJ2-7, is DSGVTQTPKHLITATGQRVTLRCSPRSGDLSVYWYQQSLDQGLQFLIQYYNGEERAKGNILERFSAQQFPDLHSELNLSSLELGDSALYFCASSSEGYEQYFGPGTRLTVT.

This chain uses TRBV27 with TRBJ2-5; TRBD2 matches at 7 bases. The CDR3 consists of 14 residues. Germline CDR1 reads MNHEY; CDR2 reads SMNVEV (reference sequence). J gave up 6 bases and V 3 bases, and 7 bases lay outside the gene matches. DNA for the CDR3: TGTGCCAGCAGTTTGGGAGGGCAGGTGAAGACCCAGTACTTC. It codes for CASSLGGQVKTQYF.

The CDR3 loop is CASSISGSSYEQYF. The CDR3 bases are TGTGCCAGCAGTATTAGCGGGAGCTCCTACGAGCAGTACTTC. The V and J genes are TRBV28 and TRBJ2-7, with 9 bases fitting TRBD2. Trimming at V came to 5 bases and at J to 0 bases, leaving 2 bases not matched to a gene. Germline V gene data show CDR1 as MDHEN and CDR2 as SYDVKM. The CDR3 length is 14 residues.

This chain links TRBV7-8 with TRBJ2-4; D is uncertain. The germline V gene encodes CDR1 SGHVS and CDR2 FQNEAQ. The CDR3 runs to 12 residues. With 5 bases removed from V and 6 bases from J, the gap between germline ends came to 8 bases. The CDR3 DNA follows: TGTGCCAGCAGCCAAGACCGAAACATTCAGTACTTC. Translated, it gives CASSQDRNIQYF.

DNA of the CDR3: TGTGCCATCAGTGCGGGCAGTCAGGGCACTGAAGCTTTCTTT. It codes for CAISAGSQGTEAFF. The chain combines TRBV10-3 with TRBJ1-1; D possibly corresponds to TRBD1 (5 bases). Germline CDR1 reads ENHRY; CDR2 reads SYGVKD. This CDR3 is 14 amino acids long. V lost 4 bases to trimming and J lost 4 bases, with 13 bases between them.

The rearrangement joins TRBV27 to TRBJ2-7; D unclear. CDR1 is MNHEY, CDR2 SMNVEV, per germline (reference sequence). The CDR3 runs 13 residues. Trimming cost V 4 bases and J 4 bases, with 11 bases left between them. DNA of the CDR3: TGTGCCAGCAGTTCGGGCAAAGCATACGAGCAGTACTTC. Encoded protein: CASSSGKAYEQYF.

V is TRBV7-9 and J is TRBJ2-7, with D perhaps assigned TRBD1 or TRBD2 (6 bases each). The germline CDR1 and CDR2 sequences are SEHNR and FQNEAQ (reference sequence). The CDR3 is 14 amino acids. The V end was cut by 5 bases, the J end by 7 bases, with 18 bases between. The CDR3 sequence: CASSPARGPTEQYF. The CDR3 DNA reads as TGTGCCAGCAGCCCCGCACGGGGGCCTACGGAGCAGTACTTC.

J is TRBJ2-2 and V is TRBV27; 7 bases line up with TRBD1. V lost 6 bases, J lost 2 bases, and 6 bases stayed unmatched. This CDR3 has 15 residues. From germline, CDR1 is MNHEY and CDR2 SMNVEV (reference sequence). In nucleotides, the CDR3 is TGTGCCAGCAGGCCGGGACAGAGAAACACCGGGGAGCTGTTTTTT. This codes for CASRPGQRNTGELFF.

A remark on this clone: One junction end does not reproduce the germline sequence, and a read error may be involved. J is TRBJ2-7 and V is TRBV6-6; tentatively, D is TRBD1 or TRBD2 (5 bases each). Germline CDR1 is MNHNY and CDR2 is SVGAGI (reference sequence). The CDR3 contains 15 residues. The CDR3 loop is CASSDGPGPSYGQYF. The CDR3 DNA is TGTGCCAGCAGCGACGGACCGGGACCTTCCTACGGGCAGTACTTC.

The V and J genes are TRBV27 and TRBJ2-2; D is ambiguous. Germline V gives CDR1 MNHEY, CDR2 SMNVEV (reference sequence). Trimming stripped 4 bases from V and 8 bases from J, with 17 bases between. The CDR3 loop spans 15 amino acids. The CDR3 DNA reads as TGTGCCAGCAGTTCCCGGACGGGTTTGTGGGGGGAGCTGTTTTTT. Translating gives CASSSRTGLWGELFF.

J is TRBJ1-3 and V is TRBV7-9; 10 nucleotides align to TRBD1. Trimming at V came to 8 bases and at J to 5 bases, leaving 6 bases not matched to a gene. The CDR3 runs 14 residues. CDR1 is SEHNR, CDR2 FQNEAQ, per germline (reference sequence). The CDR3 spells CASDLDRGRNTIYF. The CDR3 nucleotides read TGTGCCAGCGACTTGGACAGGGGGAGAAACACCATATATTTT.

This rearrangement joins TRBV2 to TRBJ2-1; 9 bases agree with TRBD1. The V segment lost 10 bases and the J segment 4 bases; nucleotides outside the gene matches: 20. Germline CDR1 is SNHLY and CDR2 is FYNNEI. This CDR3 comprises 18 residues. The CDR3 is CATSSTGTGYGSYNEQFF. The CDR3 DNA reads TGTGCCACCTCTTCGACCGGGACAGGGTACGGTTCGTACAATGAGCAGTTCTTC. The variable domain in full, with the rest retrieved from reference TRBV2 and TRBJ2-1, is EPEVTQTPSHQVTQMGQEVILRCVPISNHLYFYWYRQILGQKVEFLVSFYNNEISEKSEIFDDQFSVERPDGSNFTLKIRSTKLEDSAMYFCATSSTGTGYGSYNEQFFGPGTRLTVL.

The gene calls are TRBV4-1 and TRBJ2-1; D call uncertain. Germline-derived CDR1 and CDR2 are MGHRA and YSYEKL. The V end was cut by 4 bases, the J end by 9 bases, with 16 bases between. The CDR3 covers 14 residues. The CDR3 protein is CASSPGSEGGEQFF. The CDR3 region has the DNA TGCGCCAGCAGCCCAGGATCGGAAGGCGGTGAGCAGTTCTTC.

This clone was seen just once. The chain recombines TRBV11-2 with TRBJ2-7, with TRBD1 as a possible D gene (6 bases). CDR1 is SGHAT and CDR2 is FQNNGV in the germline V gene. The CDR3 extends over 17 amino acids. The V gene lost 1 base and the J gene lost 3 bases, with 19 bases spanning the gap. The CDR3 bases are TGTGCCAGCAGCTTAGGGCCCCCGGGACAAGGTCACTACGAGCAGTACTTC. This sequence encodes CASSLGPPGQGHYEQYF.